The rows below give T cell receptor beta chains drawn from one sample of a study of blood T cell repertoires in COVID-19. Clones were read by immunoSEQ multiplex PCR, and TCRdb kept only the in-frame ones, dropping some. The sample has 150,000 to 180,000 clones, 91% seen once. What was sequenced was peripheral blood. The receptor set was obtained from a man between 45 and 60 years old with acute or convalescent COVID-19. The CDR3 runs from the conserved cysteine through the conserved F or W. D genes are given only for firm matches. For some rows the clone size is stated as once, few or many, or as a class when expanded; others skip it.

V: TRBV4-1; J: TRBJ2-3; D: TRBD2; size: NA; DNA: TGCGCCAGCAGCCAACCCGTGGGGCTAGCGGGGGGACTCACAGATACGCAGTATTTT; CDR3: CASSQPVGLAGGLTDTQYF
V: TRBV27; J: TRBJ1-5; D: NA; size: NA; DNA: TGTGCCAGCAGTCGGACGGGGGAACGCCAGCCCCAGCATTTT; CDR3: CASSRTGERQPQHF
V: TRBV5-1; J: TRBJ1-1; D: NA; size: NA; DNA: TGCGCCAGCAGCTTGGACCCAGGTGAGAACACTGAAGCTTTCTTT; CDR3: CASSLDPGENTEAFF
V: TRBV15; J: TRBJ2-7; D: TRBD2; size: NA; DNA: TGTGCCACCAGCGGCGGGACTAGCGGGAGTTACGAGCAGTACTTC; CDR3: CATSGGTSGSYEQYF
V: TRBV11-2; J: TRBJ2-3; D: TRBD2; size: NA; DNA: TGTGCCAGCAGCTTAGATTTTGCGGGGGGGCCGTGGTCTACGCAGTATTTT; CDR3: CASSLDFAGGPWSTQYF
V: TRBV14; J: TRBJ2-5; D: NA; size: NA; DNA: TGTGCCAGCAGCCAAGGGACTGGGGTCAGGGAGACCCAGTACTTC; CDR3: CASSQGTGVRETQYF
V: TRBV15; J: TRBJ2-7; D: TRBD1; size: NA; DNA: TGTGCCACCAGCCAAGACAGGGCAGCCCACGAGCAGTACTTC; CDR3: CATSQDRAAHEQYF
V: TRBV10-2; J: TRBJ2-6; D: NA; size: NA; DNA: TGCGCCAGCAGAGGAGAGGGGGGGGACTCTTCTGGGGCCAACGTCCTGACTTTC; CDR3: CASRGEGGDSSGANVLTF
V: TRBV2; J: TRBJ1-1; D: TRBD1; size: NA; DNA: TGTGCCAGCAGTGGGACAGGGGGCTGGGTCGGGAACACTGAAGCTTTCTTT; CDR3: CASSGTGGWVGNTEAFF
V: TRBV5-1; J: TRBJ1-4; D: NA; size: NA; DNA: TGCGCCAGCAGCTTGGCACGACAGACAACTAATGAAAAACTGTTTTTT; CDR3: CASSLARQTTNEKLFF
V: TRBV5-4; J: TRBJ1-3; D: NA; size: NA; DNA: TGTGCCAGCAGCTTGCAGGGCACTGGAAACACCATATATTTT; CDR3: CASSLQGTGNTIYF
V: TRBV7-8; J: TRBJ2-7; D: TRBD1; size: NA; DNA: TGTGCCAGCAGCTTACAAGCCGGGACAGTGGAAAACTACGAGCAGTACTTC; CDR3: CASSLQAGTVENYEQYF
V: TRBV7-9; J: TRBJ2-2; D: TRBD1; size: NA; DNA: TGTGCCAGCAGCCCTCTTGACAGGGAAGACACCGGGGAGCTGTTTTTT; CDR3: CASSPLDREDTGELFF
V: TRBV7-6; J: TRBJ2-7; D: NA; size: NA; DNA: TGTGCCAGCAGCCTAGACTTCGGCAGCGAAGCCTACGAGCAGTACTTC; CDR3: CASSLDFGSEAYEQYF
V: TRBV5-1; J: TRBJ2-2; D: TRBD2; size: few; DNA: TGCGCCAGCAGCTCCTTTGGCGGGGGAGATAACACCGGGGAGCTGTTTTTT; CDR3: CASSSFGGGDNTGELFF
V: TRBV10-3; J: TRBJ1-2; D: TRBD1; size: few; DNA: TGTGCCATCAGTGAATGGACAGGCCGTCCCTATGGCTACACCTTC; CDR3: CAISEWTGRPYGYTF
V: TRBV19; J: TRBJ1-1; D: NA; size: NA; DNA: TGTGCCAGTAGTATTTTAGGAGGCCGGGCCCATGGGCCCAACACTGAAGCTTTCTTT; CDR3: CASSILGGRAHGPNTEAFF
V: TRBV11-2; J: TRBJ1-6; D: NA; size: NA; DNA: TGTGCCAGCAGCGTAGAGGCTTCACCCCTCCACTTT; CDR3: CASSVEASPLHF
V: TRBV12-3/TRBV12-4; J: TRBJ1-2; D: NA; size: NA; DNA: TGTGCCAGCAGTTTAGTATTGAGTGGCTACACCTTC; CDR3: CASSLVLSGYTF
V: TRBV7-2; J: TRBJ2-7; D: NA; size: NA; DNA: TGTGCCAGCAGCCTTAGCTCCTACGAGCAGTACTTC; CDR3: CASSLSSYEQYF
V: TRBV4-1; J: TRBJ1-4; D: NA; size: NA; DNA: TGCGCCAGCAGCCATCTTCACAGGGAAGGCGAAAAACTGTTTTTT; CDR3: CASSHLHREGEKLFF
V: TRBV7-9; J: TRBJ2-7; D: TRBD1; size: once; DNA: TGTGCCAGCAGCTTAGTTTCAGGACAGGGAGTCCATCGCGAGCAGTACTTC; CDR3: CASSLVSGQGVHREQYF
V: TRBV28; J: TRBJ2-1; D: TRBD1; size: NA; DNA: TGTGCCAGCAGTTGGGGAGTCCTCCGTTCGGGACAGGGGGCGGATGAGCAGTTCTTC; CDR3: CASSWGVLRSGQGADEQFF
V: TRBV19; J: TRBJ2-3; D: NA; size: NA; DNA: TGTGCCAGTAGTTATTCTCGAGATACGCAGTATTTT; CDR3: CASSYSRDTQYF
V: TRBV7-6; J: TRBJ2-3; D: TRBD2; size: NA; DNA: TGTGCCAGCAGCGGGCTAGCGGAGAACACAGATACGCAGTATTTT; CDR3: CASSGLAENTDTQYF
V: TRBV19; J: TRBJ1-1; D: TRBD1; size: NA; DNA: TGTGCCAGTAGTATAGCGGGCAGGGGGCTCGCTGAAGCTTTCTTT; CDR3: CASSIAGRGLAEAFF
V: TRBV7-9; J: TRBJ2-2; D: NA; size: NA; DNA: TGTGCCAGCAGCTTACAGGGCGCGAACACCGGGGAGCTGTTTTTT; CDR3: CASSLQGANTGELFF
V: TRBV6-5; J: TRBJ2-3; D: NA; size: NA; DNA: TGTGCCAGCAGTCTTCAGGGAACAGATACGCAGTATTTT; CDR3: CASSLQGTDTQYF
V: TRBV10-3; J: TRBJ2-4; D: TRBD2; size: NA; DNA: TGTGCCATCAGTGATTGGGAAGCGGGGGGCAAAAACATTCAGTACTTC; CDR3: CAISDWEAGGKNIQYF
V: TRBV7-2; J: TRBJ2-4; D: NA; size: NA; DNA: TGTGCCAGCAGCTATCGGCCGCAGGACATTCAGTACTTC; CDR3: CASSYRPQDIQYF
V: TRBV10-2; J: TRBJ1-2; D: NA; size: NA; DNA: TGCGCCAGCAGTGAGACAGTGAATAACTATGGCTACACCTTC; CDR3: CASSETVNNYGYTF
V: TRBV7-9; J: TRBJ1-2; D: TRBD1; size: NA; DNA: TGTGCCAGCAGCCTAATTCGGGACAGATTTTATGGCTACACCTTC; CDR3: CASSLIRDRFYGYTF
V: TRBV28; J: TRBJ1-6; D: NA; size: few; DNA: TGTGCCAGCAGTTTAGTATTCCTTAATTCACCCCTCCACTTT; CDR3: CASSLVFLNSPLHF